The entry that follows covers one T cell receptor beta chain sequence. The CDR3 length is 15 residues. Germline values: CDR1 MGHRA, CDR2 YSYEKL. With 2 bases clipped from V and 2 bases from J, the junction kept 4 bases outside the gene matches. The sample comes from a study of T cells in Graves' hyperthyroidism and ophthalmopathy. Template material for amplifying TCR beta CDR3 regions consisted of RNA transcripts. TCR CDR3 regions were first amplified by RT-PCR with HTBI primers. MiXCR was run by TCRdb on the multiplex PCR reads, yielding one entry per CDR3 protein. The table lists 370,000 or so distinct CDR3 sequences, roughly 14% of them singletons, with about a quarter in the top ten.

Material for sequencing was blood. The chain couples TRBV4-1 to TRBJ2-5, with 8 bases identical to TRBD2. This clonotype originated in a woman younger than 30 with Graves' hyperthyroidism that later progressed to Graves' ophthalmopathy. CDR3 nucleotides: TGCGCCAGCAGCCAATTTACGGGAGGGCAAGAGACCCAGTACTTC. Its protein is CASSQFTGGQETQYF.